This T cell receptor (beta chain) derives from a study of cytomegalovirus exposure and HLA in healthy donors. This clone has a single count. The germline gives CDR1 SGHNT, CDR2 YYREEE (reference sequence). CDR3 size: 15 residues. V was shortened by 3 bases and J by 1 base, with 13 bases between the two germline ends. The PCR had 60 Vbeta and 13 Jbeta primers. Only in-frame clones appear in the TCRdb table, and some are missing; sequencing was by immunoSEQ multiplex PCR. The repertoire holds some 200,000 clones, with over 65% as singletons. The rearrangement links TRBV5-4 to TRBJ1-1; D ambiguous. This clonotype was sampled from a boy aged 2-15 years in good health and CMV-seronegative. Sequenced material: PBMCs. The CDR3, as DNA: TGTGCCAGCAGCTCGGTCCGAGGTGGGAACACTGAAGCTTTCTTT. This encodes CASSSVRGGNTEAFF.